There are many counts of the clone carrying this T cell receptor (beta chain). These data come from a study of T-cell reconstitution after alpha-beta-depleted transplantation in children. Trimming removed 1 base from V and 10 bases from J; junction bases left unmatched: 16. Germline lookup yields CDR1 SGHTA and CDR2 FQGNSA. The CDR3 runs 17 residues. The authors prepared the TCRbeta library with unique molecular identifiers. TCRdb re-called the PCR reads with MiXCR, one entry per CDR3 protein. The data contain about 360,000 distinct CDR3 sequences, 10% to 15% of them singletons. The receptor comes from a human donor who donated a stem cell graft to a child with Fanconi anemia. The sample consisted of PBMCs, taken from the stem cell graft. The rearrangement links TRBV7-2 to TRBJ2-1; TRBD2 agrees at 7 bases. The CDR3 protein is CASSLVDSGSFGGEQFF. DNA for the CDR3: TGTGCCAGCAGCTTAGTCGATAGCGGGTCGTTTGGGGGGGAGCAGTTCTTC.